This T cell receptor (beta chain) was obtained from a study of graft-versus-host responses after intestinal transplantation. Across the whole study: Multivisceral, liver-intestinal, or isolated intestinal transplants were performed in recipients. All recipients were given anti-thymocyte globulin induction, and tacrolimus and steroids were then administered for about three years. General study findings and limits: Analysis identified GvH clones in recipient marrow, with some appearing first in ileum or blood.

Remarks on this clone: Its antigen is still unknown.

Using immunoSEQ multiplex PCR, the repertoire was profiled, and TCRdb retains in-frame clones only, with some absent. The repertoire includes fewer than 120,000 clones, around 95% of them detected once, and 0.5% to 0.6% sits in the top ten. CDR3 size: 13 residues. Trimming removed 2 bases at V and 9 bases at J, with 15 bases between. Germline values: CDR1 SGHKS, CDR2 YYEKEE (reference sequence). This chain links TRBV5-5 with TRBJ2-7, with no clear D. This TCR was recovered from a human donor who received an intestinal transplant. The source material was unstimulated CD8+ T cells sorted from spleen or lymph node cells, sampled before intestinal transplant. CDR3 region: CASSFQGSVWQYF. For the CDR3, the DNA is TGTGCCAGCAGCTTCCAAGGTTCGGTATGGCAGTACTTC.